The subject of this entry is one T cell receptor (beta chain). Its target is unknown. The data were obtained in a study of chemoradiotherapy in HPV16-positive cancers. At the level of the study: Functional T-cell assays on a couple of HPV16-positive patients' cells defined candidate HPV-specific clones and common TCR motifs.

The CDR3 sequence is 11 residues long. V was pared by 5 bases and J by 4 bases, with 3 bases between. The repertoire was sequenced with immunoSEQ multiplex PCR; TCRdb's copy has only in-frame clones and lacks some. The sample has 30,000 to 40,000 clones; about 92% are singletons. Study-level results: Non-HPV-specific T cells did not expand in tumors during treatment, whereas candidate HPV-specific clones and E7-related motifs did.

Repeated repertoire sampling spanned the course of chemoradiotherapy. This clonotype was sampled from a human donor with HPV-associated anogenital cancer. The chain links TRBV23-1 to TRBJ1-5, with D hard to call. TRBV23-1 is reported as an ORF; its role is uncertain. The sample here was blood, taken from a patient who underwent chemoradiotherapy. Written as DNA, the CDR3 is TGCGCCAGCAGTGGAAATCAGCCCCAGCATTTT. Translated: CASSGNQPQHF.